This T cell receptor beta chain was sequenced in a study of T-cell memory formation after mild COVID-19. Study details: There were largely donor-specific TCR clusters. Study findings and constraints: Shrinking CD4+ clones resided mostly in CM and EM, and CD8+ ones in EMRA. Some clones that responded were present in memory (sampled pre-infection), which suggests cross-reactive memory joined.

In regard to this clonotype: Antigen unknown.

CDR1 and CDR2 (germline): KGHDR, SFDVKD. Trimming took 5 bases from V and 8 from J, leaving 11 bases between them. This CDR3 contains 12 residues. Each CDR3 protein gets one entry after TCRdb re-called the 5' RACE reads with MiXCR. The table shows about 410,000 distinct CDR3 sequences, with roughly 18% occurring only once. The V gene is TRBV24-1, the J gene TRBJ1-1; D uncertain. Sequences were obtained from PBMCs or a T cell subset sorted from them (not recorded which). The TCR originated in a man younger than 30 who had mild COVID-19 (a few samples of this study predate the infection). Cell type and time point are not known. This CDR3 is CATSGLGREAFF. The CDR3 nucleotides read TGTGCCACCAGTGGCCTAGGACGAGAAGCTTTCTTT.